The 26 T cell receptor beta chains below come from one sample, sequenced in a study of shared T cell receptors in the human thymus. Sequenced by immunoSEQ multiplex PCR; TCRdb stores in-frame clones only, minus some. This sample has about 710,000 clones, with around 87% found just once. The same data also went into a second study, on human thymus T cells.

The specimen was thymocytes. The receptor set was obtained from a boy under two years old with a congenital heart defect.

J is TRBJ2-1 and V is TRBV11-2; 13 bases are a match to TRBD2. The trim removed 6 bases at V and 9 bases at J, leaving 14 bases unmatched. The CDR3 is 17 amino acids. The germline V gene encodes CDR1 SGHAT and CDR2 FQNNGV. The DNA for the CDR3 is TGTGCCAGCAGGACGGTAACAGCTACTAGCGGGAGGGCTGAGCAGTTCTTC. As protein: CASRTVTATSGRAEQFF.

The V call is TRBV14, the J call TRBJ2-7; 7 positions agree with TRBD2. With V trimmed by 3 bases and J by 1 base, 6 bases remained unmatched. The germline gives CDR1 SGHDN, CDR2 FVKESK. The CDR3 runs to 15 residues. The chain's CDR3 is CASSHWTRSSYEQYF. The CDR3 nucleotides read TGTGCCAGCAGCCATTGGACTAGATCGTCCTACGAGCAGTACTTC.

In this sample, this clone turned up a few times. The CDR3 region is CASSLRDRALDIQYF. CDR3 DNA: TGTGCCAGCAGCTTAAGGGACAGGGCCTTGGACATTCAGTACTTC. This chain connects TRBV5-6 to TRBJ2-4; 9 nucleotides line up with TRBD1. Germline V gives CDR1 SGHDT, CDR2 YYEEEE. CDR3 size: 15 residues. V gave up 2 bases and J gave up 8 bases; unmatched junction bases: 8. The full variable domain, completed using reference TRBV5-6 and TRBJ2-4, is DAGVTQSPTHLIKTRGQQVTLRCSPKSGHDTVSWYQQALGQGPQFIFQYYEEEERQRGNFPDRFSGHQFPNYSSELNVNALLLGDSALYLCASSLRDRALDIQYFGAGTRLSVL.

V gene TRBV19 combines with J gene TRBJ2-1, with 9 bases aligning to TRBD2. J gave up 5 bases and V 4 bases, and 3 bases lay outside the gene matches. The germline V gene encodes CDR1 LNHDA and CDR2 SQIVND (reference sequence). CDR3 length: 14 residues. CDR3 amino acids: CASSSQREDNEQFF. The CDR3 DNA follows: TGTGCCAGTAGTAGTCAGCGGGAGGACAATGAGCAGTTCTTC. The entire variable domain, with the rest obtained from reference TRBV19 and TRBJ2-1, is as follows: DGGITQSPKYLFRKEGQNVTLSCEQNLNHDAMYWYRQDPGQGLRLIYYSQIVNDFQKGDIAEGYSVSREKKESFPLTVTSAQKNPTAFYLCASSSQREDNEQFFGPGTRLTVL.

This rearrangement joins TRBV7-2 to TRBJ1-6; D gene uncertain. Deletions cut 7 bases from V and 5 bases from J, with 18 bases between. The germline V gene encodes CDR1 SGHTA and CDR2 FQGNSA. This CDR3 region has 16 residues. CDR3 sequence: CASIGTSGFHNSPLHF. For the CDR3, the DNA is TGTGCCAGCATTGGAACCTCCGGGTTCCATAATTCACCCCTCCACTTT.

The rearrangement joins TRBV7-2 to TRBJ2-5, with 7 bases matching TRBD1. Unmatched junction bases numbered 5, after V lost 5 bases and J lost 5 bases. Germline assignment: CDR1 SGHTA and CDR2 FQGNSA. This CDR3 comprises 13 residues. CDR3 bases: TGTGCCAGCAGCCTCGGACAGGCGGAGACCCAGTACTTC. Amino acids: CASSLGQAETQYF.

The CDR3 is CASSLLPGGYEQYF. The DNA for the CDR3 is TGTGCCAGCAGTTTATTACCAGGGGGCTACGAGCAGTACTTC. J is TRBJ2-7 and V is TRBV28; 7 bases agree with TRBD1. The CDR3 contains 14 residues. Germline values: CDR1 MDHEN, CDR2 SYDVKM. V lost 1 base to trimming and J lost 3 bases; unmatched junction nucleotides: 3.

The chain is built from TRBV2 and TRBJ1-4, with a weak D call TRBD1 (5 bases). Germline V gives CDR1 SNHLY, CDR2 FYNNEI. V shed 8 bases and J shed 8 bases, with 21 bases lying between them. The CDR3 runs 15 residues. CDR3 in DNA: TGTGCCAGCGGCACCCGGAGTGGGGAGGGGGAAAAACTGTTTTTT. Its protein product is CASGTRSGEGEKLFF. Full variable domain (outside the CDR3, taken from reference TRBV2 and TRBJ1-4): EPEVTQTPSHQVTQMGQEVILRCVPISNHLYFYWYRQILGQKVEFLVSFYNNEISEKSEIFDDQFSVERPDGSNFTLKIRSTKLEDSAMYFCASGTRSGEGEKLFFGSGTQLSVL.

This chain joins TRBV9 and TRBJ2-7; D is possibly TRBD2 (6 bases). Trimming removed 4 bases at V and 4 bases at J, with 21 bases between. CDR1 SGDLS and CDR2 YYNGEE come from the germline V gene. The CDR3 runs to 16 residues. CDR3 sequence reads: CASSPFDAAGSYEQYF. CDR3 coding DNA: TGTGCCAGCAGCCCCTTCGATGCGGCCGGGAGTTACGAGCAGTACTTC.

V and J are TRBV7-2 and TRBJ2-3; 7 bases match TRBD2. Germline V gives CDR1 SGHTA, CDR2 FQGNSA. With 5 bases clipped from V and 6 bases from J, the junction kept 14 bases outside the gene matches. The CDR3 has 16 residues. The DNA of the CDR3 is TGTGCCAGCAGCCAGGCACAGCGGGAAGTTAAGGATACGCAGTATTTT. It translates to CASSQAQREVKDTQYF.

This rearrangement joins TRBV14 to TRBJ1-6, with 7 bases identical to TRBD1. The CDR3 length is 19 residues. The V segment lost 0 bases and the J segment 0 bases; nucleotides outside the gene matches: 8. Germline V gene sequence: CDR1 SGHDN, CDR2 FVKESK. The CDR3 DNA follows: TGTGCCAGCAGCCAAGAGGTGGCAGGGGGGAGCTCCTATAATTCACCCCTCCACTTT. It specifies CASSQEVAGGSSYNSPLHF.

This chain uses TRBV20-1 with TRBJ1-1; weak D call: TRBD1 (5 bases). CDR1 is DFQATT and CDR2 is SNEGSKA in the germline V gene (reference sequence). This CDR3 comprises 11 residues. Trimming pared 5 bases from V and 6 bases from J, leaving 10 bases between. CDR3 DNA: TGCAGTGCTCCAGGGATCCCTGAAGCTTTCTTT. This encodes CSAPGIPEAFF.

The CDR3 is CASKSHGVGSYEQYF. The CDR3, as DNA: TGTGCCAGCAAGTCCCACGGAGTGGGCTCCTACGAGCAGTACTTC. V gene TRBV28 combines with J gene TRBJ2-7, with no clear D. V lost 7 bases to trimming and J lost 0 bases, with 16 bases between them. CDR1 and CDR2 from the germline V gene are MDHEN and SYDVKM. The CDR3 is 15 amino acids.

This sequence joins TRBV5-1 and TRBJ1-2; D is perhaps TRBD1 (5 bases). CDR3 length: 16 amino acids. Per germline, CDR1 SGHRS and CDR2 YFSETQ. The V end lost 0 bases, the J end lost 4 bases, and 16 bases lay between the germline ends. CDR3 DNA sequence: TGCGCCAGCAGCTTGGAGGGGAGGGCGGAGATCTATGGCTACACCTTC. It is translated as CASSLEGRAEIYGYTF.

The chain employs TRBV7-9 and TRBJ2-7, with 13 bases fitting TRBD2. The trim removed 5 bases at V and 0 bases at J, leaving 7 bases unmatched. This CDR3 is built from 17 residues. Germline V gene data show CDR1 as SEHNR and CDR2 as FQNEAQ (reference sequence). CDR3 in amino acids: CASSHARTSGSSYEQYF. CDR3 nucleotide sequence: TGTGCCAGCAGCCACGCTCGGACTAGCGGGAGCTCCTACGAGCAGTACTTC.

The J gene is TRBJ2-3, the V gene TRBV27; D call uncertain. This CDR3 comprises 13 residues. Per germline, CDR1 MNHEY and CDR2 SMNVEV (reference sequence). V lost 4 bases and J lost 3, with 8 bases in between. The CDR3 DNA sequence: TGTGCCAGCAGTTCGATCCAGACAGATACGCAGTATTTT. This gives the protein CASSSIQTDTQYF.

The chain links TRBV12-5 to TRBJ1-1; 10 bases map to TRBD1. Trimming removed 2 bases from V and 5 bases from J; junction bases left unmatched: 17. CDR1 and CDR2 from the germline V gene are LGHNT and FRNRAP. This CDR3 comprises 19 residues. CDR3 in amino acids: CASGLFSPPGQGRGTEAFF. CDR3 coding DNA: TGTGCTAGTGGTTTGTTTTCTCCCCCGGGACAGGGGCGGGGGACTGAAGCTTTCTTT.

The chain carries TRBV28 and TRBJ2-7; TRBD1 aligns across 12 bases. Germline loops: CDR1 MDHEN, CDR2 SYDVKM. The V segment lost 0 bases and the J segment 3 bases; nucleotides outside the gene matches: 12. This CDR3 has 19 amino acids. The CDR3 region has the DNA TGTGCCAGCAGTTTATGCCTTAGTCCGGGACAGGGGGCTTTCTACGAGCAGTACTTC. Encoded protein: CASSLCLSPGQGAFYEQYF.

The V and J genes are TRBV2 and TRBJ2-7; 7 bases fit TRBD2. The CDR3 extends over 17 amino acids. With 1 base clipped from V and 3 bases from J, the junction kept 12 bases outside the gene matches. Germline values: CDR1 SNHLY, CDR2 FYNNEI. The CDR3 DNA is TGTGCCAGCAGTGAAGATGGGGTAGGAGGGAGGGTCTACGAGCAGTACTTC. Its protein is CASSEDGVGGRVYEQYF.

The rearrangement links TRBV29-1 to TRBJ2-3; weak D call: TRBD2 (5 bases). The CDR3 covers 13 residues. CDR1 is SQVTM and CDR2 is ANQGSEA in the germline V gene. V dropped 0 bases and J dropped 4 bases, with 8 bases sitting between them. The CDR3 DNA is TGCAGCGTTGAAGACCTAGCTCCAGATACGCAGTATTTT. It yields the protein CSVEDLAPDTQYF.

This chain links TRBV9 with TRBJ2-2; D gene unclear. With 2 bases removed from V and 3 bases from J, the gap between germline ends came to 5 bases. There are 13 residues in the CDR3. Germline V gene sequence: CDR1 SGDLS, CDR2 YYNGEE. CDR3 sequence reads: CASSVQDTGELFF. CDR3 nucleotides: TGTGCCAGCAGCGTTCAGGACACCGGGGAGCTGTTTTTT.

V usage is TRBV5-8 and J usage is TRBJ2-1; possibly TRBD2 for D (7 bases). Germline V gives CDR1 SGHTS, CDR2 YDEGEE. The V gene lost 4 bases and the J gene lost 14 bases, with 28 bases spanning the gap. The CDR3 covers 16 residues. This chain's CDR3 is CASSPAPLGAGVWEFF. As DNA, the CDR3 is TGTGCCAGCAGCCCTGCCCCCTTGGGGGCGGGAGTTTGGGAGTTCTTC.

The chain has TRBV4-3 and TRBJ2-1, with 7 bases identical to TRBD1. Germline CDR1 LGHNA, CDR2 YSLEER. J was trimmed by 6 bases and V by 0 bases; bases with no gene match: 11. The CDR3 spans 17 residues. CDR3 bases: TGCGCCAGCAGCCAAGAACGACCGGACAGGTTGTTCAATGAGCAGTTCTTC. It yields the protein CASSQERPDRLFNEQFF.

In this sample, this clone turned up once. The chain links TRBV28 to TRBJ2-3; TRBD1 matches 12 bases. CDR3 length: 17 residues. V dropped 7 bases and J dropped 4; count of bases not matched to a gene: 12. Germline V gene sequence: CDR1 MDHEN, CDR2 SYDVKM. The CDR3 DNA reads TGTGCCAGCAAGACCTCTCCGGGACAGGGGGCCGCAGATACGCAGTATTTT. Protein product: CASKTSPGQGAADTQYF.

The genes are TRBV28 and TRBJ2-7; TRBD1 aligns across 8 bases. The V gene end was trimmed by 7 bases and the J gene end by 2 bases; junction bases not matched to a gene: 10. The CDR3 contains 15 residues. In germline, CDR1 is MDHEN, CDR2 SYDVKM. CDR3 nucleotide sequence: TGTGCCAGCACCCCTCCGGGACAGGCTCCCTACGAGCAGTACTTC. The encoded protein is CASTPPGQAPYEQYF. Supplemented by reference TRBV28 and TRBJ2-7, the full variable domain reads DVKVTQSSRYLVKRTGEKVFLECVQDMDHENMFWYRQDPGLGLRLIYFSYDVKMKEKGDIPEGYSVSREKKERFSLILESASTNQTSMYLCASTPPGQAPYEQYFGPGTRLTVT.

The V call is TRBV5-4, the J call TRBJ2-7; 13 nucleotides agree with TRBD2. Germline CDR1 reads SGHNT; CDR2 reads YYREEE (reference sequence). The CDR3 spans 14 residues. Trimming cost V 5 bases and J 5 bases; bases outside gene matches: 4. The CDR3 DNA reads TGTGCCAGCAGGCACGGGACTAGCGGGGACGAGCAGTACTTC. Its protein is CASRHGTSGDEQYF. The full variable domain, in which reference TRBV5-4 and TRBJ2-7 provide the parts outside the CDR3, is ETGVTQSPTHLIKTRGQQVTLRCSSQSGHNTVSWYQQALGQGPQFIFQYYREEENGRGNFPPRFSGLQFPNYSSELNVNALELDDSALYLCASRHGTSGDEQYFGPGTRLTVT.